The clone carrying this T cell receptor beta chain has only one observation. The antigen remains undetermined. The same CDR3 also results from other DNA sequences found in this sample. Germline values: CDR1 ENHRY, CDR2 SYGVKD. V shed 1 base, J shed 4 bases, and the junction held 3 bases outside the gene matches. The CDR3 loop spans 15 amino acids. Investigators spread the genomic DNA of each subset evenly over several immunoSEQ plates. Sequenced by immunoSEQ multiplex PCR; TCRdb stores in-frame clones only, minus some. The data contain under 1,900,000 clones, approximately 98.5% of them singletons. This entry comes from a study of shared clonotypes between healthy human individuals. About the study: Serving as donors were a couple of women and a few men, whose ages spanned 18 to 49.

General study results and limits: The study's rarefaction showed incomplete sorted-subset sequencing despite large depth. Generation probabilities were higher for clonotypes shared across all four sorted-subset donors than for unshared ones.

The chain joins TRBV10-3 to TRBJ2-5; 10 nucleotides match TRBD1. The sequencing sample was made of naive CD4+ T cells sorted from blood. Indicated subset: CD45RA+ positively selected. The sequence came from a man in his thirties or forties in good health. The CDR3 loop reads CAISELTGGGETQYF. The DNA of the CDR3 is TGTGCCATCAGTGAGTTGACAGGGGGCGGAGAGACCCAGTACTTC.